Sequencing of this T cell receptor (beta chain) was carried out in a study of identifying expanded T cells in peripheral blood (dated by TCRdb to between 2018 and 2021). For the wider study: Four technical replicates, made by sequencing separate aliquots from the same pool of genomic DNA, were compared pairwise. Broad study findings and their caveats: The authors expected that biological variance in healthy repertoires might rise further over much longer intervals, such as months to years. The binomial model flagged 0.9 to 1.5 differentially abundant clones between technical replicates, compared with approximately 15 over approximately 2 weeks and 19 over around four weeks. Across all healthy-donor time intervals, the beta-binomial model significantly lowered both the number of clones called differentially abundant and the false-positive rate. Variance in clone template counts between roughly 2-week samples significantly increased with total template count across all healthy donors.

On this clone itself: What antigen it recognizes has not been identified. Base quality data are lacking; no much larger clone is found one base away.

TCRbeta CDR3 regions were profiled by bias-controlled multiplex PCR amplification of genomic DNA with the immunoSEQ Assay. Per the authors' processing: The absolute abundance of each unique TCRbeta CDR3 region was quantified after sequences were collapsed and filtered. Differential abundance was tested with a binomial (Fisher-equivalent) model and with a beta-binomial model adding time-dependent variance fitted from healthy donors. Clones with fewer than 5 combined templates were excluded, and clones with Benjamini-Hochberg FDR below 0.01 were called differentially abundant. The form v = (b*log(k)+a)^2 was used to model beta-binomial variance as a function of total template count across the two samples. The table comes from immuneACCESS by way of TCRdb, which keeps in-frame sequences with V and J called. Part of the clones is missing from these tables; in studies checked, under half for an unresolved V gene and the rest for unknown reasons. V and J calls plus clone size are reproduced from that table; the DNA served to infer D and trimming. This sample is represented by about 82,000 clones; approximately 90% of them were singletons. Together, the top ten hold around 7% of the sample.

During the collection period, no infections or other immune events were recorded for the healthy donors. Healthy-donor blood repertoires served as a training cohort to calibrate time-dependent variance in a beta-binomial model of T-cell clone differential abundance. The training cohort comprised roughly ten healthy donors, 3 female and 7 male. Donor ages ranged from about 29 to 65 years, with an average of around 43 years. Obtained from a commercial supplier, whole blood was collected from each healthy donor at three time points set around 2 weeks apart. For immunosequencing, genomic DNA was extracted from unsorted whole blood. V and J lose 1 base and 5 bases, and a span of 5 bases separates them. CDR3 length: 13 amino acids, cysteine to phenylalanine. This entry keeps only the CDR3 DNA: 39 bases, framed from base 1. From the germline V gene (reference sequence), CDR1 is SSHAT and CDR2 is FNYEAQ.

The source material was blood. This receptor chain uses TRBV7-7 and TRBJ2-2; no D gene is confidently identified. The receptor comes from a person aged 18 to 70 in good health. The CDR3 corresponds to CASSLGPTGELFF. The sequenced DNA: TGTGCCAGCAGCTTAGGGCCGACCGGGGAGCTGTTTTTT.